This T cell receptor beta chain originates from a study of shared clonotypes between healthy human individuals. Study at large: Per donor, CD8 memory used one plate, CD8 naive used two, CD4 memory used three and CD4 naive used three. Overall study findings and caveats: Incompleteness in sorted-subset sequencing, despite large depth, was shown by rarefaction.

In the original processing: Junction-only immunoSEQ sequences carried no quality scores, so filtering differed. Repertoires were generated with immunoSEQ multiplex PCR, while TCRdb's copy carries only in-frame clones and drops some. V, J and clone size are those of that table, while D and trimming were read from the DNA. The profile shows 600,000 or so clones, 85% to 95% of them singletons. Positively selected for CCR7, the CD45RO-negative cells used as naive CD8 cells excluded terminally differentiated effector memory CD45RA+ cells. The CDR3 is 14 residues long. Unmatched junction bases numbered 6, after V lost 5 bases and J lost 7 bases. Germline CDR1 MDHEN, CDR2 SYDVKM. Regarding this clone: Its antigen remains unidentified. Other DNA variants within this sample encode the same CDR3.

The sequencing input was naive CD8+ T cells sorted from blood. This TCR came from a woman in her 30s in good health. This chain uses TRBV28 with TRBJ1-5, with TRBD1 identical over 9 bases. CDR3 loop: CASSPGQGRQPQHF. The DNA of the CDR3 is TGTGCCAGCAGTCCGGGACAGGGAAGACAGCCCCAGCATTTT.